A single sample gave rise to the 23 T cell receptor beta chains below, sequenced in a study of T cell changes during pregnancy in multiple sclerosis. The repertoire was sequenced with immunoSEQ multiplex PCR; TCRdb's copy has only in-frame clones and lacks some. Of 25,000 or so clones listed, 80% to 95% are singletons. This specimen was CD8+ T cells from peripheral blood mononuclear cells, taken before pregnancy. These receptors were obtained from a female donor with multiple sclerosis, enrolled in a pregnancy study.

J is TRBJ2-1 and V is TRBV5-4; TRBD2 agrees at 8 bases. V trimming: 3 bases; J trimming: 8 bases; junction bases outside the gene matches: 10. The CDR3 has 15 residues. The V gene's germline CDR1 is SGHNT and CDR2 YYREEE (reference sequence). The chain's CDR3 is CASSSRLAPLDEQFF. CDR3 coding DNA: TGTGCCAGCAGCTCCCGACTAGCGCCGCTCGATGAGCAGTTCTTC.

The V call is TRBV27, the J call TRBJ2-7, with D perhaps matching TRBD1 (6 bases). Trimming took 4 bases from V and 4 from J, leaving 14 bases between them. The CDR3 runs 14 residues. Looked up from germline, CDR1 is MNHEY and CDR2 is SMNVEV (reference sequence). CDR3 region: CASSSDRLGYEQYF. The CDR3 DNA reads TGTGCCAGCAGTTCCGACAGGTTAGGATACGAGCAGTACTTC.

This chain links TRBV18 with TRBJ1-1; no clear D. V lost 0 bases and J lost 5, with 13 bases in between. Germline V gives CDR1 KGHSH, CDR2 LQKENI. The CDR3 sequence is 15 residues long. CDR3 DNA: TGTGCCAGCTCACCACCGGCTACTAGTCGGACTGAAGCTTTCTTT. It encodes CASSPPATSRTEAFF.

The CDR3 DNA sequence: TGTGCCAGCAGTTATTCAACCGGGGTCCATCCCAATGAGCAGTTCTTC. The encoded protein is CASSYSTGVHPNEQFF. J is TRBJ2-1 and V is TRBV6-5; possible D gene TRBD2, 5 bases. The CDR3 sequence is 16 residues long. Looked up from germline, CDR1 is MNHEY and CDR2 is SVGAGI. The ends were cut back, 3 bases at V and 6 bases at J, with 18 bases in the middle.

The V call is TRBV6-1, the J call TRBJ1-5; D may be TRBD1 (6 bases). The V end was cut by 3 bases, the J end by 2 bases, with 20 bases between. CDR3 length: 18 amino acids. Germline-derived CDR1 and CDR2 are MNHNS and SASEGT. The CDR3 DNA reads TGTGCCAGCAGTGACCCCATTTGGCAGGGGATGGGCAATCAGCCCCAGCATTTT. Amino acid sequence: CASSDPIWQGMGNQPQHF.

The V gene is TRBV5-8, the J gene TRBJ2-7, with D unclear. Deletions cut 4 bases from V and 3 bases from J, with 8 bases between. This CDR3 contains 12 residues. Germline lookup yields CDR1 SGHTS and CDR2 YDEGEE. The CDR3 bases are TGTGCCAGCAGCCCGTTATTCTACGAGCAGTACTTC. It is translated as CASSPLFYEQYF.

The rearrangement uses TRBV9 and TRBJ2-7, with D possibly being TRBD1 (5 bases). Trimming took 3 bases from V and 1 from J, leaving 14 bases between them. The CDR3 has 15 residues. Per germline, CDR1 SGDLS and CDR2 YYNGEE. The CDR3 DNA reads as TGTGCCAGCAGCGAGCAGGGAACCCTTTCCTACGAGCAGTACTTC. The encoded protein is CASSEQGTLSYEQYF.

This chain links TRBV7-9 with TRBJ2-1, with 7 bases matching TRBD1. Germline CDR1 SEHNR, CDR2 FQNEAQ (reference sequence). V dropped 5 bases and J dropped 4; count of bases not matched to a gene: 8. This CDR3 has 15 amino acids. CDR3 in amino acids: CASSPGTEIYNEQFF. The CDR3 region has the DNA TGTGCCAGCAGCCCCGGGACAGAGATATACAATGAGCAGTTCTTC.

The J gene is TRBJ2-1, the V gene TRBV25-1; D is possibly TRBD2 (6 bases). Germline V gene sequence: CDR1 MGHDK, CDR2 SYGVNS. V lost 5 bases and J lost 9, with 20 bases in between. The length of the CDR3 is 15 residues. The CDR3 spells CASSRGTYELGEQFF. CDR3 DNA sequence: TGTGCCAGCAGTAGAGGGACTTACGAGTTGGGTGAGCAGTTCTTC.

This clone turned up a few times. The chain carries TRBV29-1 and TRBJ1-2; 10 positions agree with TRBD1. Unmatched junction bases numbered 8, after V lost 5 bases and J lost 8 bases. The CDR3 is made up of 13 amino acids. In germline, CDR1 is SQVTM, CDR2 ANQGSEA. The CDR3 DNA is TGCAGCGTTCTGAGACAGGGGGCGCGCGGCTACACCTTC. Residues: CSVLRQGARGYTF.

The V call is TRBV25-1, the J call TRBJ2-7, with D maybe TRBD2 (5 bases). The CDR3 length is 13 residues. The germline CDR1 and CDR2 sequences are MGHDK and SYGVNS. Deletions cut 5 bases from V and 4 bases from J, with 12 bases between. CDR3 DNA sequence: TGTGCCAGCAGTCCACTCGAGGGTTACGAGCAGTACTTC. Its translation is CASSPLEGYEQYF.

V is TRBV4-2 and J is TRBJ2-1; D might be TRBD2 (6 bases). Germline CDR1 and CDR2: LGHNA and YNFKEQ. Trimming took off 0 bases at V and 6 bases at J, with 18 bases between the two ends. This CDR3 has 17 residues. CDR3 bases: TGTGCCAGCAGCCAAGATCGTTCGGGAGTAGCGAGCAATGAGCAGTTCTTC. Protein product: CASSQDRSGVASNEQFF.

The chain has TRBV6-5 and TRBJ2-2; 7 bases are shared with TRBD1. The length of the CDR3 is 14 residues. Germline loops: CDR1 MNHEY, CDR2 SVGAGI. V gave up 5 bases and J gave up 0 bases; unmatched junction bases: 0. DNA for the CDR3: TGTGCCAGCAGTACAGGGGCGAACACCGGGGAGCTGTTTTTT. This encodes CASSTGANTGELFF.

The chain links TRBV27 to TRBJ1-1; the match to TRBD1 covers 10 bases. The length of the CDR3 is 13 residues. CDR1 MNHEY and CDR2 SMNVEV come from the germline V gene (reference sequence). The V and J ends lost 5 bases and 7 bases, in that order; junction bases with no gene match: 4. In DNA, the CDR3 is TGTGCCAGCAGTGCGACAGGGGGCTATGAAGCTTTCTTT. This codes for CASSATGGYEAFF.

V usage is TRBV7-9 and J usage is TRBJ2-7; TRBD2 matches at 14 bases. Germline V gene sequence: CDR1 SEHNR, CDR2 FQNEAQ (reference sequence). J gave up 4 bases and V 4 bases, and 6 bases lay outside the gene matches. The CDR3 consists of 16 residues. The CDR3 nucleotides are TGTGCCAGCAGCTCTAGAGGGACTAGCGGGAGTTACGAGCAGTACTTC. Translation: CASSSRGTSGSYEQYF.

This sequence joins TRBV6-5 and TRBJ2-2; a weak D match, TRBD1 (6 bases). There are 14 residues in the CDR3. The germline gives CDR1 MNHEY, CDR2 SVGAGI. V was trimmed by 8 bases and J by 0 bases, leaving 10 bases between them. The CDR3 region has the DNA TGTGCCAGCGGTACAGGGACGAACACCGGGGAGCTGTTTTTT. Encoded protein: CASGTGTNTGELFF.

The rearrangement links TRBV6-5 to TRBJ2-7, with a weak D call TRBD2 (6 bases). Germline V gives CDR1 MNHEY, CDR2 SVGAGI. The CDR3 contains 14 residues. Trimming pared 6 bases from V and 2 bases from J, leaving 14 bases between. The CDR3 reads CASSEGLRPYEQYF. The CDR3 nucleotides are TGTGCCAGCAGCGAAGGACTAAGACCCTACGAGCAGTACTTC.

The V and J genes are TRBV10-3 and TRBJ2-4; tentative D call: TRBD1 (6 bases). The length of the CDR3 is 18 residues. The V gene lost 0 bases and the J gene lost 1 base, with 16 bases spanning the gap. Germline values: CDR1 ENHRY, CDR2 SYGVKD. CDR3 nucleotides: TGTGCCATCAGTGAGTCCCCCCGACAGGAGCGGGCCAAAAACATTCAGTACTTC. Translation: CAISESPRQERAKNIQYF.

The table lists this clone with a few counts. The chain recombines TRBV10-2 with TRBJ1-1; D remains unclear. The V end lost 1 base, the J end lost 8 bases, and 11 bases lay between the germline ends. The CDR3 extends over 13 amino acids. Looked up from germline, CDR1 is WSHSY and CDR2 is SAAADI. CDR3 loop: CASSEFVGEEAFF. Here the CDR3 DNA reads TGCGCCAGCAGTGAGTTTGTCGGGGAGGAAGCTTTCTTT.

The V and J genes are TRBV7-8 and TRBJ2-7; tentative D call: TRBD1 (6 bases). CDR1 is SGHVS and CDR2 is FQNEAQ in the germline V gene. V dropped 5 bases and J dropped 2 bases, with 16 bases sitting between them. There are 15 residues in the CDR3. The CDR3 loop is CASSVYRASPYEQYF. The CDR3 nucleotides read TGTGCCAGCAGCGTCTACAGGGCATCCCCCTACGAGCAGTACTTC.

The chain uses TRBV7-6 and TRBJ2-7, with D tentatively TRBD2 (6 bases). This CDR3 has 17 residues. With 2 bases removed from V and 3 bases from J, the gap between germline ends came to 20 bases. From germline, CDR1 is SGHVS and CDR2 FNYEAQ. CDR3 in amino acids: CASSLSSEGLGDYEQYF. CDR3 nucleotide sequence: TGTGCCAGCAGCTTATCGTCGGAGGGGCTGGGCGACTACGAGCAGTACTTC.

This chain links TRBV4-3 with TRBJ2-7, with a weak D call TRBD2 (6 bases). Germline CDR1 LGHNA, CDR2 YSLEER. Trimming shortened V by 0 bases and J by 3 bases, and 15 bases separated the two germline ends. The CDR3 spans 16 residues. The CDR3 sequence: CASSQDRESEYYEQYF. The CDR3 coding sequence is TGCGCCAGCAGCCAAGATCGGGAGTCAGAATACTACGAGCAGTACTTC.

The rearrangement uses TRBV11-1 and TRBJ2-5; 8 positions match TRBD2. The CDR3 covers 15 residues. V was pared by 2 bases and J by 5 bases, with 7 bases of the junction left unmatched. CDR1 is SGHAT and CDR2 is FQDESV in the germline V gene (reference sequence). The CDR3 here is CASSLPASGWETQYF. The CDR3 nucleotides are TGTGCCAGCAGCTTACCAGCTAGCGGGTGGGAGACCCAGTACTTC.